This T cell receptor beta chain was captured by sequencing in a study of cytomegalovirus exposure and HLA in healthy donors. Study results and limitations: It is likely that the observed cluster of highly shared sequence variants was a sequencing artifact. A further, later analysis showed that HLA-associated TCR beta chains (compared with equally common others) were more clonally expanded. Cytomegalovirus-associated status was assigned to approximately 160 TCR beta chains.

Remarks on this clone: Its antigen is as yet unknown.

60 Vbeta and 13 Jbeta primers were used in PCR. The assay was immunoSEQ multiplex PCR, and TCRdb's table has in-frame clones only and misses some. Here the sample spans over 100,000 clones, around 75% being singletons. The V gene end was trimmed by 0 bases and the J gene end by 10 bases; junction bases not matched to a gene: 6. Germline CDR1 LGHNA, CDR2 YSLEER. The CDR3 has 15 residues. Sequencing was performed on PBMCs. The TCR sequence derives from a woman in her twenties or thirties in good health and CMV-seronegative. The V gene is TRBV4-3, the J gene TRBJ1-6, with 7 bases aligning to TRBD1. This chain's CDR3 is CASSQDRGQGSPLHF. As DNA, the CDR3 is TGCGCCAGCAGCCAAGATAGGGGGCAAGGGTCACCCCTCCACTTT.